This is a list of T cell receptor beta chains from one sample in a study of T cells in Graves' hyperthyroidism and ophthalmopathy. One entry per CDR3 protein results from TCRdb running MiXCR on the multiplex PCR reads. The sample includes around 800,000 distinct CDR3 sequences, more than 30% of them seen just once. Specimen: blood. These receptors were obtained from a man between 18 and 35 years old with Graves' hyperthyroidism. Each CDR3 is given with its conserved first and last residue. Rows may omit the clone size; those that give it use once, few, many or a size class.

j_call	clone_size	v_call	cdr3_aa
TRBJ2-7	-	TRBV2	CASSPIAGDHEQYF
TRBJ2-7	few	TRBV7-3	CASSLGTGQYF
TRBJ1-1	many	TRBV20-1	CSASDTFTEAFF
TRBJ1-5	many	TRBV10-2	CASSEMGNQPQHF
TRBJ1-2	many	TRBV9	CASSVGRQGPGGYTF
TRBJ2-7	many	TRBV10-3	CAISESKGFYEQYF
TRBJ2-5	-	TRBV4-2	CASSQGDGWGETQYF
TRBJ1-2	many	TRBV11-2	CASTPGGERRYTF
TRBJ2-1	-	TRBV7-9	CASSPRSGEQFF
TRBJ2-7	many	TRBV14	CASSQGREREQYF
TRBJ2-7	-	TRBV29-1	CSVELGTGTSYEQYF
TRBJ2-7	few	TRBV25-1	CASSSSGTGGGEQYF
TRBJ2-6	many	TRBV10-3	CAIGSGSSGANVLTF
TRBJ1-5	-	TRBV9	CASSPDPYSNQPQHF
TRBJ2-5	-	TRBV20-1	CSAGDYQETQYF
TRBJ2-7	-	TRBV30	CAWNRDTYEQYF
TRBJ2-7	few	TRBV29-1	CSVGTTGHTKLYEQYF
TRBJ1-5	-	TRBV28	CASNHLQAVGPQHF
TRBJ2-5	few	TRBV12-3/TRBV12-4	CASSMAQAGAQYF
TRBJ2-5	once	TRBV29-1	CSVEAGHTETQYF
TRBJ1-2	-	TRBV6-5	CASSFYGGYGYTF
TRBJ2-5	few	TRBV12-3/TRBV12-4	CASPRGGKTQYF
TRBJ1-4	few	TRBV20-1	CSARTIRGPSSVEKLFF
TRBJ2-5	-	TRBV14	CASSSSSGRAVETQYF
TRBJ1-5	-	TRBV6-1	CASSLSGQGDSQPQHF
TRBJ2-7	few	TRBV9	CASSGTGWDEQYF
TRBJ1-3	few	TRBV7-9	CASSRGTRGGENTIYF
TRBJ1-1	-	TRBV9	CAGNFGEGTEAFF